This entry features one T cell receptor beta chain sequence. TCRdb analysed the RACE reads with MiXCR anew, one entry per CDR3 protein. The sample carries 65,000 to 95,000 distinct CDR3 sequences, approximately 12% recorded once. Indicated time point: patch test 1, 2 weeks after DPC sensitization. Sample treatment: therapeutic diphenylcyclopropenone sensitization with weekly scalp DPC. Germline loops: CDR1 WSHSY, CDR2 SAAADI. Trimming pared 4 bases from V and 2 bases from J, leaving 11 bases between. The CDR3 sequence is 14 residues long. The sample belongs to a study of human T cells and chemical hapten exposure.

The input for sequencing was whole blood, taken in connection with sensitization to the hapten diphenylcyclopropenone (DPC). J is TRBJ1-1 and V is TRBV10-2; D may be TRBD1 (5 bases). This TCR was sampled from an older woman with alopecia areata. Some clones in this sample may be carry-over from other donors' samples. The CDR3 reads CASSVEGKNTEAFF. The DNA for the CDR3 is TGCGCCAGCAGTGTAGAGGGGAAAAACACTGAAGCTTTCTTT.